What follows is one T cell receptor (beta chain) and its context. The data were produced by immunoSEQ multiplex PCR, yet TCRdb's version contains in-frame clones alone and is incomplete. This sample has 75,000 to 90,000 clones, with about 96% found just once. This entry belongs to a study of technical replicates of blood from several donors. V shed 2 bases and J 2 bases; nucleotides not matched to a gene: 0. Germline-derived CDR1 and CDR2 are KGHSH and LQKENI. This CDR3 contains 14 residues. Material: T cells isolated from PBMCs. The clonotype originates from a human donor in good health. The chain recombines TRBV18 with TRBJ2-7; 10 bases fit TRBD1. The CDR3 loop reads CASSPGTGAYEQYF. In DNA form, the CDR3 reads TGTGCCAGCTCACCAGGGACAGGGGCCTACGAGCAGTACTTC.